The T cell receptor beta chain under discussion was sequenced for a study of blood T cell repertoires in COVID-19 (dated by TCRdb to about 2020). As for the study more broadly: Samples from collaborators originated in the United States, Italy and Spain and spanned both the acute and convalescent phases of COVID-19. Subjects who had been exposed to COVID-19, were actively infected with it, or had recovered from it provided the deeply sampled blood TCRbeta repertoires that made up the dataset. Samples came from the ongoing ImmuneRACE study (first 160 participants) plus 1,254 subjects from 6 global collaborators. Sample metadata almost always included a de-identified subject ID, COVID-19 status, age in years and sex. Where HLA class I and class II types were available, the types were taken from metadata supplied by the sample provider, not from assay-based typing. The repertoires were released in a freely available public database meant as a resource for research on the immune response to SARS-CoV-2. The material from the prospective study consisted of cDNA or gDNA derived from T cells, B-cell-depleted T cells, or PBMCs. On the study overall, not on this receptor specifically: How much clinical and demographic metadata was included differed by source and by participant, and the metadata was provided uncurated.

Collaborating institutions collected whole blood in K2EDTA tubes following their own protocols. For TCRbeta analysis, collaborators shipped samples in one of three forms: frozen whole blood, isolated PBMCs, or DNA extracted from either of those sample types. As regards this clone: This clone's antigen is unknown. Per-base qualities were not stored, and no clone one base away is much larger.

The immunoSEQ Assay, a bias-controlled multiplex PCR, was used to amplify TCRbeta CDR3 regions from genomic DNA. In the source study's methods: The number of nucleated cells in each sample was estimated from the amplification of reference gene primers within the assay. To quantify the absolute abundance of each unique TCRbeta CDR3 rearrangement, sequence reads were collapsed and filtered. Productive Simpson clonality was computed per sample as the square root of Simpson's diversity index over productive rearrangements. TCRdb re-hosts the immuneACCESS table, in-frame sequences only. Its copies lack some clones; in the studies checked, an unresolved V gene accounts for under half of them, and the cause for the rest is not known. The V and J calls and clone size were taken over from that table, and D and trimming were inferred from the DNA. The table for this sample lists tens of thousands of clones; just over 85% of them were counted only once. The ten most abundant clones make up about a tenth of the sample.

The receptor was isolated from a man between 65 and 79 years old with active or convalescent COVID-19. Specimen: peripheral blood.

Here is the DNA: TGTGCCAGCAGCCAGGCCTGGGGGGTTGAGCAGTTCTTC. This gives the protein CASSQAWGVEQFF. The rearrangement combines TRBV14 with TRBJ2-1; tentative D gene TRBD2, with 6 bases matching. CDR1 is given as SGHDN and CDR2 as FVKESK, both from the germline V gene. Deletion took 3 bases off V and 9 bases off J, with a span of 12 bases between the germline ends. Inclusive of the bounding cysteine and phenylalanine, the CDR3 is 13 residues long. This entry keeps only the CDR3 DNA: 39 bases, framed from base 1.